The clone carrying this T cell receptor (beta chain) was seen only a few times. This entry comes from a study of blood T cell repertoires in COVID-19. Original processing notes: Scientists estimated how many nucleated cells there were by amplifying reference gene primers. Here immunoSEQ multiplex PCR was the method, and the copy in TCRdb shows in-frame clones only, minus some. The V and J calls and clone size come from that table; D and trimming were worked out from the DNA. The sample lists about 190,000 clones; around nine tenths were seen once. This CDR3 contains 15 residues. The germline gives CDR1 LNHDA, CDR2 SQIVND (reference sequence). Trimming took 3 bases from V and 2 from J, leaving 13 bases between them.

The sample taken for sequencing was peripheral blood. The rearrangement uses TRBV19 and TRBJ2-5, with a weak D call TRBD1 (5 bases). This TCR came from a woman aged 40 to 55 who had recovered from COVID-19. The CDR3 here is CASSIGRAVQETQYF. For the CDR3, the DNA is TGTGCCAGTAGTATCGGCAGGGCAGTTCAAGAGACCCAGTACTTC.